These 21 T cell receptor beta chains originate from one sample sequenced in a study of CD8 T cells in Susac syndrome. Reverse transcription used roughly 0.45 to 1 ug RNA and random hexamers. TCRdb redid the calling of the immunoSEQ multiplex PCR reads with MiXCR, one entry per CDR3 protein. The sample includes some 190,000 distinct CDR3 sequences, 94% of them seen just once. The sequenced material came from CD4+ T cells from PBMCs. These TCRs come from a human donor with Susac syndrome.

The V call is TRBV3-1, the J call TRBJ1-3; D uncertain. Trimming pared 1 base from V and 7 bases from J, leaving 8 bases between. This CDR3 spans 13 amino acids. CDR1 LGHDT and CDR2 YNNKEL come from the germline V gene (reference sequence). CDR3 bases: TGTGCCAGCAGCCAAGGAATCGAGAACACCATATATTTT. Translation gives CASSQGIENTIYF.

The rearrangement links TRBV29-1 to TRBJ1-5, with D unclear. V was cut by 0 bases and J by 8 bases, with 14 bases left in between. This CDR3 is built from 14 residues. Germline assignment: CDR1 SQVTM and CDR2 ANQGSEA. The CDR3 here is CSVEDSTGREPQHF. CDR3 coding DNA: TGCAGCGTTGAAGATTCGACCGGGAGGGAGCCCCAGCATTTT.

The chain joins TRBV5-1 to TRBJ2-1; D gene uncertain. Between the trimmed V and J ends, which lost 2 bases and 5 bases, there was a span of 8 bases. CDR1 SGHRS and CDR2 YFSETQ come from the germline V gene. The CDR3 covers 13 residues. CDR3 sequence (DNA): TGCGCCAGCAGCTTAGGGTTGGACAATGAGCAGTTCTTC. As protein: CASSLGLDNEQFF.

The rearrangement links TRBV9 to TRBJ1-2; TRBD1 matches at 7 bases. With 2 bases clipped from V and 6 bases from J, the junction kept 10 bases outside the gene matches. There are 15 residues in the CDR3. The germline gives CDR1 SGDLS, CDR2 YYNGEE. The CDR3 here is CASSVGVGTVDGYTF. The CDR3 bases are TGTGCCAGCAGCGTGGGGGTCGGGACAGTGGATGGCTACACCTTC. The full variable domain, completed using reference TRBV9 and TRBJ1-2, is DSGVTQTPKHLITATGQRVTLRCSPRSGDLSVYWYQQSLDQGLQFLIQYYNGEERAKGNILERFSAQQFPDLHSELNLSSLELGDSALYFCASSVGVGTVDGYTFGSGTRLTVV.

This chain joins TRBV30 and TRBJ1-5; perhaps TRBD1 as D (6 bases). Per germline, CDR1 GTSNPN and CDR2 SVGIG (reference sequence). Trimming pared 3 bases from V and 5 bases from J, leaving 11 bases between. The length of the CDR3 is 13 residues. As DNA, the CDR3 is TGTGCCTGGAGGGAGGGGGAGCATCAGCCCCAGCATTTT. Encoded protein: CAWREGEHQPQHF.

The CDR3 is CSVEGETRTDTQYF. CDR3 DNA: TGCAGCGTTGAAGGAGAGACACGCACAGATACGCAGTATTTT. V gene TRBV29-1 combines with J gene TRBJ2-3; D gene unclear. The CDR3 extends over 14 amino acids. The germline gives CDR1 SQVTM, CDR2 ANQGSEA. V dropped 1 base and J dropped 1 base, with 9 bases sitting between them.

V usage is TRBV30 and J usage is TRBJ2-3, with 7 bases that match TRBD2. Trimming at V came to 7 bases and at J to 1 base, leaving 8 bases not matched to a gene. Germline V gene data show CDR1 as GTSNPN and CDR2 as SVGIG (reference sequence). The length of the CDR3 is 14 residues. The CDR3 loop reads CAFSVGGGTDTQYF. CDR3 coding DNA: TGTGCCTTTTCGGTGGGGGGGGGCACAGATACGCAGTATTTT.

The gene calls are TRBV11-1 and TRBJ2-5; D is perhaps TRBD1 (6 bases). The V gene lost 8 bases and the J gene lost 2 bases, with 9 bases spanning the gap. The CDR3 is 12 residues long. Germline CDR1 reads SGHAT; CDR2 reads FQDESV (reference sequence). The CDR3 DNA is TGTGCCAGCCAGGGGCTACAAGAGACCCAGTACTTC. It yields the protein CASQGLQETQYF.

CDR3 coding DNA: TGTGCCAGCAGCGCAGGAGAGGGGGCGATGACTCAGCCCCAGCATTTT. It encodes CASSAGEGAMTQPQHF. V gene TRBV9 combines with J gene TRBJ1-5; 7 nucleotides align to TRBD1. Germline V gene data show CDR1 as SGDLS and CDR2 as YYNGEE. The ends lost 3 bases at V and 6 bases at J; junction bases unmatched: 12. The CDR3 runs to 16 residues.

The rearrangement links TRBV12-3 or TRBV12-4 to TRBJ1-5, with unresolved D. V lost 3 bases and J lost 1, with 7 bases in between. The CDR3 is made up of 14 amino acids. CDR3 in amino acids: CASSLRRSNQPQHF. In nucleotides, the CDR3 is TGTGCCAGCAGTTTGCGGAGGAGCAATCAGCCCCAGCATTTT.

This clonotype was recorded only once. The chain employs TRBV29-1 and TRBJ1-1; 10 positions agree with TRBD1. The CDR3 is 13 residues long. Trimming cost V 4 bases and J 1 base; bases outside gene matches: 0. CDR1 SQVTM and CDR2 ANQGSEA come from the germline V gene. The CDR3 here is CSVGDRGNTEAFF. CDR3 coding DNA: TGCAGCGTTGGGGACAGGGGGAACACTGAAGCTTTCTTT. The variable domain in full, completed from reference TRBV29-1 and TRBJ1-1, reads SAVISQKPSRDICQRGTSLTIQCQVDSQVTMMFWYRQQPGQSLTLIATANQGSEATYESGFVIDKFPISRPNLTFSTLTVSNMSPEDSSIYLCSVGDRGNTEAFFGQGTRLTVV.

V gene TRBV20-1 combines with J gene TRBJ1-2; D is uncertain. Trimming removed 6 bases at V and 7 bases at J, with 15 bases between. This CDR3 spans 12 amino acids. Germline assignment: CDR1 DFQATT and CDR2 SNEGSKA (reference sequence). The CDR3 sequence is CSARPQAGGYTF. DNA of the CDR3: TGCAGTGCCAGACCCCAGGCGGGTGGCTACACCTTC.

The chain uses TRBV4-2 and TRBJ1-2, with D uncertain. The CDR3 length is 16 residues. Trimming took off 0 bases at V and 3 bases at J, with 14 bases between the two ends. The germline V gene has CDR1 LGHNA and CDR2 YNFKEQ. The CDR3 DNA sequence: TGTGCCAGCAGCCAAGAGTCTCCTTTACACGACTATGGCTACACCTTC. Its translation is CASSQESPLHDYGYTF.

V gene TRBV6-2 or TRBV6-3 combines with J gene TRBJ2-2, with TRBD1 as a possible D gene (5 bases). There are 16 residues in the CDR3. Trimming took 7 bases from V and 4 from J, leaving 19 bases between them. The germline CDR1 and CDR2 sequences are MNHEY and SVGEGT. DNA of the CDR3: TGTGCCAGCACCTTTGGGGCCCTGAGCGCCACCGGGGAGCTGTTTTTT. It codes for CASTFGALSATGELFF.

The chain links TRBV6-1 to TRBJ2-7; 12 positions match TRBD1. J gave up 6 bases and V 8 bases, and 17 bases lay outside the gene matches. The CDR3 extends over 17 amino acids. The V gene's germline CDR1 is MNHNS and CDR2 SASEGT. CDR3 in amino acids: CASSRPGTGGEVGEQYF. The CDR3 coding sequence is TGTGCCAGCTCGCGCCCCGGGACAGGGGGCGAAGTGGGCGAGCAGTACTTC.

The gene calls are TRBV3-1 and TRBJ2-1; D is unclear. Trimming removed 3 bases at V and 6 bases at J, with 15 bases between. Germline lookup yields CDR1 LGHDT and CDR2 YNNKEL (reference sequence). The CDR3 totals 15 residues. CDR3: CASSQRPESPNEQFF. Here the CDR3 DNA reads TGTGCCAGCAGCCAGAGACCCGAGTCCCCCAATGAGCAGTTCTTC.

This clonotype was counted once. The rearrangement links TRBV18 to TRBJ1-2; D remains ambiguous. Germline CDR1 reads KGHSH; CDR2 reads LQKENI. CDR3 size: 13 residues. The V gene lost 5 bases and the J gene lost 3 bases, with 10 bases spanning the gap. The CDR3 coding sequence is TGTGCCAGCTCAGCCGAGGTGGACTATGGCTACACCTTC. Translating gives CASSAEVDYGYTF.

The rearrangement joins TRBV20-1 to TRBJ1-2; D not certain. The germline gives CDR1 DFQATT, CDR2 SNEGSKA (reference sequence). Trimming left V 5 bases short and J 8 bases short, with 3 bases between. The CDR3 consists of 8 residues. CDR3 region: CSAGGYTF. DNA of the CDR3: TGCAGTGCTGGCGGCTACACCTTC.

This clonotype came up once. The chain couples TRBV9 to TRBJ1-6, with TRBD1 matching 7 bases. This CDR3 has 14 amino acids. The trim removed 3 bases at V and 8 bases at J, leaving 5 bases unmatched. Per germline, CDR1 SGDLS and CDR2 YYNGEE. The DNA of the CDR3 is TGTGCCAGCAGCGCCCGACAGGGCGATTCACCCCTCCACTTT. This sequence encodes CASSARQGDSPLHF. Full variable domain (missing parts from reference TRBV9 and TRBJ1-6): DSGVTQTPKHLITATGQRVTLRCSPRSGDLSVYWYQQSLDQGLQFLIQYYNGEERAKGNILERFSAQQFPDLHSELNLSSLELGDSALYFCASSARQGDSPLHFGNGTRLTVT.

This chain links TRBV14 with TRBJ2-5; D gene ambiguous. This CDR3 has 14 residues. From germline, CDR1 is SGHDN and CDR2 FVKESK. Trimming removed 4 bases at V and 4 bases at J, with 13 bases between. CDR3 residues: CASSLGPRRETQYF. The CDR3 DNA reads as TGTGCCAGCAGCCTTGGACCTCGGAGAGAGACCCAGTACTTC.

The gene calls are TRBV18 and TRBJ1-6, with 7 bases fitting TRBD1. Germline CDR1 is KGHSH and CDR2 is LQKENI. This CDR3 has 16 amino acids. V lost 3 bases and J lost 4; bases outside the gene matches: 6. The CDR3, as DNA: TGTGCCAGCTCACCCCGGGACAGCTTTTATAATTCACCCCTCCACTTT. Translating gives CASSPRDSFYNSPLHF.